The 25 T cell receptor beta chains below all came from one sample that was sequenced in a study of blood T cells in healthy people across ages (dated by TCRdb to the mid-2010s). Receptors were amplified or captured by 5' RACE. TCRdb shows the sequencer as Illumina HiSeq 2500. The second PCR ran for roughly 6 to 11 cycles and used a J-beta primer mix along with a sample-barcoded 5' primer. TCRdb passed the public sequencing reads through fastp at Q25 and MiXCR, retaining productive beta sequences. Rows are unified per CDR3 protein, each entry keeping the most common DNA and genes. This sample is represented by about 1.8 million distinct CDR3 sequences; roughly 50% of them were singletons. The ten largest make up around 2.1% of the sample. Specimen: blood. The receptor source for this set is a woman aged 40 to 50 in good health.

This clonotype has more than one count but fewer than ten. V usage is TRBV7-2 and J usage is TRBJ2-7; D possibly matches TRBD1 or TRBD2 (5 bases each). Germline assignment: CDR1 SGHTA and CDR2 FQGNSA. The CDR3 has 15 residues. Trimming pared 5 bases from V and 10 bases from J, leaving 24 bases between. The CDR3 region is CASSPGRTETRTQYF. CDR3 DNA: TGTGCCAGCAGCCCGGGACGTACAGAAACCCGTACCCAGTACTTC.

The chain is built from TRBV6-5 and TRBJ1-5, with no clear D. Looked up from germline, CDR1 is MNHEY and CDR2 is SVGAGI. The CDR3 consists of 14 residues. The ends were cut back, 2 bases at V and 0 bases at J, with 5 bases in the middle. CDR3 nucleotides: TGTGCCAGCAGTTACGCCATTAGCAATCAGCCCCAGCATTTT. Protein product: CASSYAISNQPQHF.

The rearrangement links TRBV20-1 to TRBJ1-1, with D perhaps matching TRBD1 (6 bases). The CDR3 spans 15 residues. CDR1 DFQATT and CDR2 SNEGSKA come from the germline V gene (reference sequence). V was clipped by 4 bases and J by 0 bases, with 15 bases between them. CDR3 nucleotides: TGCAGTGCTACCAGAGAAAACAGGGTGAACACTGAAGCTTTCTTT. Amino acids: CSATRENRVNTEAFF.

The rearrangement uses TRBV6-6 and TRBJ2-7, with 8 nucleotides matching TRBD1. The germline gives CDR1 MNHNY, CDR2 SVGAGI (reference sequence). Trimming removed 6 bases from V and 2 bases from J; junction bases left unmatched: 6. The CDR3 covers 14 residues. In DNA, the CDR3 is TGTGCCAGCAGGCCGACAGGGGCTCCCTACGAGCAGTACTTC. Translating it yields CASRPTGAPYEQYF.

The rearrangement uses TRBV5-1 and TRBJ2-3, with a weak D call TRBD1 (7 bases). From germline, CDR1 is SGHRS and CDR2 YFSETQ. V was cut by 0 bases and J by 2 bases, with 13 bases left in between. There are 16 residues in the CDR3. CDR3 region: CASSLGLGTVTDTQYF. The CDR3 nucleotides are TGCGCCAGCAGCTTGGGACTAGGGACAGTCACAGATACGCAGTATTTT.

The CDR3 DNA follows: TGTGCCAGCAGCCCTCTGGAGGGCGGATCCTACGAGCAGTACTTC. It is translated as CASSPLEGGSYEQYF. This rearrangement joins TRBV21-1 to TRBJ2-7; the DNA was not used to check the table's D call, TRBD2. TRBV21-1 is tagged as a pseudogene. The CDR3 runs to 15 residues.

The chain employs TRBV10-3 and TRBJ1-5; tentatively, D is TRBD1 (6 bases). V lost 3 bases, J lost 7 bases, and 13 bases lay in between. Germline lookup yields CDR1 ENHRY and CDR2 SYGVKD. The CDR3 covers 14 residues. The CDR3 region has the DNA TGTGCCATCAGTGAAGGGGCAGGGGACCAGCCCCAGCATTTT. This sequence encodes CAISEGAGDQPQHF.

CDR3 sequence (DNA): TGTGCCAGCAGCCAGAACAGGGGATCGGCCTACAATGAGCAGTTCTTC. This translates into CASSQNRGSAYNEQFF. The genes are TRBV3-1 and TRBJ2-1; TRBD1 aligns across 7 bases. The germline CDR1 and CDR2 sequences are LGHDT and YNNKEL (reference sequence). The V segment lost 3 bases and the J segment 2 bases; nucleotides outside the gene matches: 7. This CDR3 contains 16 residues.

This chain connects TRBV29-1 to TRBJ2-4; TRBD2 matches 7 bases. V gave up 5 bases and J gave up 0 bases; unmatched junction bases: 4. The length of the CDR3 is 14 residues. Germline V gene data show CDR1 as SQVTM and CDR2 as ANQGSEA. The CDR3 sequence: CSVSAGRAKNIQYF. As DNA, the CDR3 is TGCAGCGTTTCAGCGGGGCGAGCCAAAAACATTCAGTACTTC.

In regard to this clonotype: Its ends do not fully match the called genes, so a read error is possible. This chain links TRBV7-6 with TRBJ2-6; D is unresolved. CDR1 is SGHVS, CDR2 FNYEAQ, per germline. This CDR3 contains 15 residues. CDR3 coding DNA: TGTGCCTGCAGCTTAGATAGACCTGGGGCCAACGTCCTGACTTTC. Amino acids: CACSLDRPGANVLTF. Full variable domain (outside the CDR3, taken from reference TRBV7-6 and TRBJ2-6): GAGVSQSPRYKVTKRGQDVALRCDPISGHVSLYWYRQALGQGPEFLTYFNYEAQQDKSGLPNDRFSAERPEGSISTLTIQRTEQRDSAMYRCACSLDRPGANVLTFGAGSRLTVL.

The V call is TRBV6-1, the J call TRBJ2-1; the D is unclear. CDR1 is MNHNS, CDR2 SASEGT, per germline. Between the trimmed V and J ends, which lost 8 bases and 5 bases, there was a span of 19 bases. The CDR3 totals 15 residues. This chain's CDR3 is CASSPKTRLNNEQFF. As DNA, the CDR3 is TGTGCCAGCTCTCCCAAGACAAGACTGAACAATGAGCAGTTCTTC.

Remarks on this clonotype: A much larger clone is a single base away; this may be a read error. V and J are TRBV6-2 or TRBV6-3 and TRBJ2-7; D not resolved. CDR3 length: 12 amino acids. V was clipped by 2 bases and J by 2 bases, with 4 bases between them. Germline CDR1 and CDR2: MNHEY and SVGEGT. CDR3 DNA: TGTGCCAGCAGTTACGTCCCCTACGAGCAGTACTTC. It translates to CASSYVPYEQYF.

The chain couples TRBV2 to TRBJ1-4; D may be TRBD1 (6 bases). From germline, CDR1 is SNHLY and CDR2 FYNNEI. The CDR3 loop spans 14 amino acids. Between the trimmed V and J ends, which lost 6 bases and 7 bases, there was a span of 15 bases. The CDR3 region is CASRVARGVEKLFF. The CDR3 DNA is TGTGCCAGCAGGGTGGCCAGGGGAGTTGAAAAACTGTTTTTT.

The chain joins TRBV20-1 to TRBJ2-1, with 8 positions matching TRBD1. CDR1 and CDR2 (germline): DFQATT, SNEGSKA (reference sequence). The CDR3 spans 14 residues. V shed 3 bases and J 6 bases; nucleotides not matched to a gene: 7. The CDR3 protein is CSASVTGEVNEQFF. In DNA, the CDR3 is TGCAGTGCTAGCGTGACAGGGGAGGTCAATGAGCAGTTCTTC.

This clonotype was found a few times. This chain links TRBV5-1 with TRBJ1-5, with D tentatively TRBD1 (5 bases). The V gene lost 5 bases and the J gene lost 2 bases, with 11 bases spanning the gap. The CDR3 consists of 14 residues. Germline values: CDR1 SGHRS, CDR2 YFSETQ. The CDR3 DNA sequence: TGCGCCAGCAGTGGGGGGGATGGCAATCAGCCCCAGCATTTT. It translates to CASSGGDGNQPQHF.

This clonotype occurred a few times. The V call is TRBV7-2, the J call TRBJ1-2, with a possible D match to TRBD1 (5 bases). This CDR3 spans 14 amino acids. Germline V gives CDR1 SGHTA, CDR2 FQGNSA. The ends were cut back, 5 bases at V and 7 bases at J, with 17 bases in the middle. CDR3 loop: CASSLNSRAGGYTF. The CDR3 DNA follows: TGTGCCAGCAGCCTCAATTCCAGGGCGGGTGGCTACACCTTC.

A note on this clonotype: This may arise from a read error, as a much more abundant clone is one base away. This chain joins TRBV24-1 and TRBJ2-6; D is undetermined. The germline V gene has CDR1 KGHDR and CDR2 SFDVKD. The CDR3 runs to 13 residues. CDR3 bases: TGTGCCACCAGTGATTCTGAGGCCAACGTCCTGACTTTC. Its protein is CATSDSEANVLTF.

The chain is built from TRBV7-2 and TRBJ2-4, with D possibly being TRBD1 (5 bases). The germline V and J ends were trimmed by 5 bases and 9 bases, with 14 bases remaining between them. The CDR3 covers 13 residues. CDR1 is SGHTA and CDR2 is FQGNSA in the germline V gene. CDR3 in DNA: TGTGCCAGCAGCGAGAGACAGTTGGGCATTCAGTACTTC. It encodes CASSERQLGIQYF.

The chain links TRBV15 to TRBJ2-4; 9 bases agree with TRBD1. Per the germline V gene, CDR1 is LNHNV and CDR2 is YYDKDF (reference sequence). This CDR3 has 20 amino acids. V dropped 3 bases and J dropped 0; count of bases not matched to a gene: 15. CDR3 DNA: TGTGCCACCAGCAGCGGGCCCTCGACAGGGGGGCTAGTAGCCAAAAACATTCAGTACTTC. Encoded protein: CATSSGPSTGGLVAKNIQYF.

V usage is TRBV20-1 and J usage is TRBJ2-1; perhaps TRBD1 as D (5 bases). V was trimmed by 1 base and J by 9 bases, leaving 13 bases between them. The V gene's germline CDR1 is DFQATT and CDR2 SNEGSKA (reference sequence). This CDR3 region has 13 residues. The CDR3 sequence is CSARATGPGEQFF. In nucleotides, the CDR3 is TGCAGTGCTAGAGCTACAGGCCCTGGTGAGCAGTTCTTC.

This clonotype was observed a handful of times. The chain joins TRBV7-2 to TRBJ2-7; 9 bases agree with TRBD2. This CDR3 has 17 residues. Germline-derived CDR1 and CDR2 are SGHTA and FQGNSA. The ends lost 3 bases at V and 0 bases at J; junction bases unmatched: 9. The CDR3 bases are TGTGCCAGCAGCTTGGGGCTAGCGGGGCCTAGCTCCTACGAGCAGTACTTC. Translation: CASSLGLAGPSSYEQYF.

This clonotype was seen more than once but under ten times. The chain recombines TRBV6-2 or TRBV6-3 with TRBJ2-7, with no clear D. This CDR3 has 13 residues. Germline values: CDR1 MNHEY, CDR2 SVGEGT. The germline V and J ends were trimmed by 5 bases and 1 base, with 9 bases remaining between them. Written as DNA, the CDR3 is TGTGCCAGCAGTGACTTGAATTCCTACGAGCAGTACTTC. Translation: CASSDLNSYEQYF.

The chain has TRBV20-1 and TRBJ2-7; TRBD2 aligns across 8 bases. The CDR3 is made up of 14 amino acids. Germline V CDR1 and CDR2: DFQATT, SNEGSKA (reference sequence). V shed 5 bases and J 5 bases; nucleotides not matched to a gene: 11. The chain's CDR3 is CSAADTSGYNEQYF. CDR3 in DNA: TGCAGTGCTGCCGACACTAGCGGCTACAACGAGCAGTACTTC.

This clonotype was detected a few times. This sequence joins TRBV24-1 and TRBJ2-5; a weak D match, TRBD2 (5 bases). Per germline, CDR1 KGHDR and CDR2 SFDVKD. The CDR3 is 13 residues long. Trimming removed 9 bases at V and 1 base at J, with 11 bases between. The CDR3 protein is CATRDAGQETQYF. In DNA, the CDR3 is TGTGCCACCCGGGATGCGGGCCAAGAGACCCAGTACTTC.

This clonotype showed up just a few times. The chain joins TRBV11-2 to TRBJ2-7; 11 bases line up with TRBD1. Per the germline V gene, CDR1 is SGHAT and CDR2 is FQNNGV. The V gene end was trimmed by 5 bases and the J gene end by 3 bases; junction bases not matched to a gene: 12. The CDR3 is 17 amino acids. DNA for the CDR3: TGTGCCAGCAGCCTCGGACAGGGGGCATTAAGGTTCTACGAGCAGTACTTC. Translated: CASSLGQGALRFYEQYF.